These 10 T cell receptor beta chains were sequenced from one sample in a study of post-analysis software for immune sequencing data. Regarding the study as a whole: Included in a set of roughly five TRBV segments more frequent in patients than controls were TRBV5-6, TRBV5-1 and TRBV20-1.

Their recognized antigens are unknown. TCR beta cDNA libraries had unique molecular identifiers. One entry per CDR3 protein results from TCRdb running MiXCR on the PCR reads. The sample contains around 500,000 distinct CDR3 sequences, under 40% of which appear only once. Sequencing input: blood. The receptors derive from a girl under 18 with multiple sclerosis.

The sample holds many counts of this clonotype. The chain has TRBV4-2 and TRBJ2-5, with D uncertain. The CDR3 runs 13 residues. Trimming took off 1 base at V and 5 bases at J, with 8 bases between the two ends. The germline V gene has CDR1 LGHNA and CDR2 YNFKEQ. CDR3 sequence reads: CASSQANGETQYF. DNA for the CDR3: TGTGCCAGCAGCCAAGCGAATGGGGAGACCCAGTACTTC.

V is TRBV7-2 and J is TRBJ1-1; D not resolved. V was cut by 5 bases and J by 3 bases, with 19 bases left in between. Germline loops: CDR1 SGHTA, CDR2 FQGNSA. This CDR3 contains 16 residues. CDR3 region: CASSSRPWLGYTEAFF. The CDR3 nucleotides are TGTGCCAGCAGCAGCCGCCCGTGGTTGGGTTACACTGAAGCTTTCTTT.

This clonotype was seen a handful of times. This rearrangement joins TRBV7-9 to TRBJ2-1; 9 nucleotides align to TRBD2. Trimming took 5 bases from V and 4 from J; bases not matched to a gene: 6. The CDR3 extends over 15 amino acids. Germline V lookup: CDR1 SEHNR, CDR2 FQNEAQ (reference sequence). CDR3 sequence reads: CASSPSGGRYNEQFF. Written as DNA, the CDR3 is TGTGCCAGCAGCCCGAGCGGGGGGCGTTACAATGAGCAGTTCTTC.

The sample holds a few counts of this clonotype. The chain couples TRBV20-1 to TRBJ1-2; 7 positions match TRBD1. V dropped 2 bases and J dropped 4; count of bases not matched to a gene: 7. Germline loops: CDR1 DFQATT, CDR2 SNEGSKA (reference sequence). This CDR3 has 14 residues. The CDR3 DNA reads TGCAGTGCTAGAAGACAGGGCGAACTCTATGGCTACACCTTC. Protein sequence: CSARRQGELYGYTF.

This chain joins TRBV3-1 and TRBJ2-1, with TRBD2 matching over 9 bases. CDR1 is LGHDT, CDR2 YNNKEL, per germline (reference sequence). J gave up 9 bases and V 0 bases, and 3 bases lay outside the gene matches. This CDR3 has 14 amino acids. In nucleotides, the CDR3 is TGTGCCAGCAGCCAAGAAGTAGCGGGGGCTGAGCAGTTCTTC. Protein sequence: CASSQEVAGAEQFF.

DNA of the CDR3: TGTGCCAGCAGCCGCTGGGGAATCACTGAAGCTTTCTTT. Translation gives CASSRWGITEAFF. J is TRBJ1-1 and V is TRBV21-1. TRBV21-1 is classified as a pseudogene. This CDR3 contains 13 residues.

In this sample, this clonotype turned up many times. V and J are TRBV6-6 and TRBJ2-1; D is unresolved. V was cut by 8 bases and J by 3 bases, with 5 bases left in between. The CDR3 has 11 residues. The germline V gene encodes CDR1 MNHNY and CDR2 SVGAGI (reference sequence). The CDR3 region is CASWSYNEQFF. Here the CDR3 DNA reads TGTGCCAGCTGGAGCTACAATGAGCAGTTCTTC.

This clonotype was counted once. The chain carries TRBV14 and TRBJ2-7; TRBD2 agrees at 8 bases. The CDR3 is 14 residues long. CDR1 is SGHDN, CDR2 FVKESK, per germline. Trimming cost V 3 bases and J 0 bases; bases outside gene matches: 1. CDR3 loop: CASSHTSGSYEQYF. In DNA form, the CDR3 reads TGTGCCAGCAGCCACACTAGCGGCTCCTACGAGCAGTACTTC.

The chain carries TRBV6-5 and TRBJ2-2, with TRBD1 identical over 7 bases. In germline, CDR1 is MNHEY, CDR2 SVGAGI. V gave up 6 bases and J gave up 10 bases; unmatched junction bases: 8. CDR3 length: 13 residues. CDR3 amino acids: CASRYTGATELFF. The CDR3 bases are TGTGCCAGCAGATATACAGGGGCCACGGAGCTGTTTTTT.

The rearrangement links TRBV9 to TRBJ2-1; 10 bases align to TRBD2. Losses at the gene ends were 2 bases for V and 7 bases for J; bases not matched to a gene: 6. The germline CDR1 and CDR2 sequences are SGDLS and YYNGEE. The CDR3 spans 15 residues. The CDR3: CASSVTSGAGNEQFF. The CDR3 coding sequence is TGTGCCAGCAGCGTTACTAGCGGGGCCGGGAATGAGCAGTTCTTC.